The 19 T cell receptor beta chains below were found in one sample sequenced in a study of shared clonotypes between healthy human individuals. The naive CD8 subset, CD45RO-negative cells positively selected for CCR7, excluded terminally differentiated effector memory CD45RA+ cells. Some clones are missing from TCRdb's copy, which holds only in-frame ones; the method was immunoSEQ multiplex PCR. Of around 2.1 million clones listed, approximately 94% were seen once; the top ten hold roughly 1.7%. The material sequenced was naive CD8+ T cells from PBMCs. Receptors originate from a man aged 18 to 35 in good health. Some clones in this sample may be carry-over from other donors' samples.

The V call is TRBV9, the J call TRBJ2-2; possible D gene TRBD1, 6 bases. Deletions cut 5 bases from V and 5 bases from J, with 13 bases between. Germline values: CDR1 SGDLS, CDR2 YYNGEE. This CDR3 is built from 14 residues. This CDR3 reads CASRDSPGTGELFF. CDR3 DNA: TGTGCCAGCAGGGACAGCCCGGGGACCGGGGAGCTGTTTTTT.

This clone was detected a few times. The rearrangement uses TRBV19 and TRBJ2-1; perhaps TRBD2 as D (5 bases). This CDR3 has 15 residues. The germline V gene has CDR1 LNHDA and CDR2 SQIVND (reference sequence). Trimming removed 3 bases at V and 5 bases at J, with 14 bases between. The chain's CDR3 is CASSMLSGIDNEQFF. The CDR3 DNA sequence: TGTGCCAGTAGTATGTTATCGGGGATTGACAATGAGCAGTTCTTC.

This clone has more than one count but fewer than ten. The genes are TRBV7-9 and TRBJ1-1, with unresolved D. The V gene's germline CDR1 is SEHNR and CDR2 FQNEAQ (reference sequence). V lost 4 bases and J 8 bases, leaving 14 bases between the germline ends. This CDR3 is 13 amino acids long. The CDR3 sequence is CASSSRLSLEAFF. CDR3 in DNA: TGTGCCAGCAGCTCCCGACTTAGCCTCGAAGCTTTCTTT.

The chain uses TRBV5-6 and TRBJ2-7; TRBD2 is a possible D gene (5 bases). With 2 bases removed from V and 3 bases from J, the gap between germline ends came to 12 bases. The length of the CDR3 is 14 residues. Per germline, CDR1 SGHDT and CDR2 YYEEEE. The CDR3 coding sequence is TGTGCCAGCAGCTTAGGACGGGAAAACTACGAGCAGTACTTC. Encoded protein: CASSLGRENYEQYF. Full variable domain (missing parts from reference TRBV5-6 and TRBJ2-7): DAGVTQSPTHLIKTRGQQVTLRCSPKSGHDTVSWYQQALGQGPQFIFQYYEEEERQRGNFPDRFSGHQFPNYSSELNVNALLLGDSALYLCASSLGRENYEQYFGPGTRLTVT.

The CDR3: CASSQTGDLLHTGELFF. Written as DNA, the CDR3 is TGTGCCAGCAGCCAAACGGGAGACCTACTTCACACCGGGGAGCTGTTTTTT. The rearrangement joins TRBV7-8 to TRBJ2-2; possibly TRBD2 for D (6 bases). Germline CDR1 reads SGHVS; CDR2 reads FQNEAQ. Deletions cut 5 bases from V and 3 bases from J, with 19 bases between. The CDR3 covers 17 residues.

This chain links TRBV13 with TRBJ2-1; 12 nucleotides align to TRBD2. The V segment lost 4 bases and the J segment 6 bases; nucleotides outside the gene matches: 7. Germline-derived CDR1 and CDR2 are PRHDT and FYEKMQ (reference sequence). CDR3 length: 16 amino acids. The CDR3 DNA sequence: TGTGCCAGCAGCTCCCCGACTAGCGGGAGTTTCAATGAGCAGTTCTTC. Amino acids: CASSSPTSGSFNEQFF. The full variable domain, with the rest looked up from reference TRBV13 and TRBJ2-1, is AAGVIQSPRHLIKEKRETATLKCYPIPRHDTVYWYQQGPGQDPQFLISFYEKMQSDKGSIPDRFSAQQFSDYHSELNMSSLELGDSALYFCASSSPTSGSFNEQFFGPGTRLTVL.

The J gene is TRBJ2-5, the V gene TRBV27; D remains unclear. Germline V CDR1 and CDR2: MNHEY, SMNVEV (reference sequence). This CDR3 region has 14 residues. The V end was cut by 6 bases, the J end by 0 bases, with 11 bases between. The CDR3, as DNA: TGTGCCAGCAGACCCATCTTGTACCAAGAGACCCAGTACTTC. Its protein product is CASRPILYQETQYF.

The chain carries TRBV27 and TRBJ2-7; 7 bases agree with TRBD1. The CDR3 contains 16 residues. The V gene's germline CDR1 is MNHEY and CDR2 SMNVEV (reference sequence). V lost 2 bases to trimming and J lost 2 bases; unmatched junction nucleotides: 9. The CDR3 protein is CASSLIDREGAYEQYF. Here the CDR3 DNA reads TGTGCCAGCAGTTTAATTGACAGGGAAGGGGCCTACGAGCAGTACTTC.

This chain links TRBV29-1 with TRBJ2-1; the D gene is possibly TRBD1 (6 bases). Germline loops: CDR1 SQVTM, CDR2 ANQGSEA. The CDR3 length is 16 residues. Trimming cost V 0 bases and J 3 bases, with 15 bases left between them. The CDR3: CSVEDMTKDSYNEQFF. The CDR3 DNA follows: TGCAGCGTTGAAGATATGACCAAGGACAGCTACAATGAGCAGTTCTTC.

The CDR3 spells CASRVFGRDGEQFF. In DNA form, the CDR3 reads TGCGCCAGCAGGGTCTTCGGGAGGGACGGTGAGCAGTTCTTC. V is TRBV10-2 and J is TRBJ2-1; 8 bases match TRBD2. This CDR3 has 14 amino acids. Germline V gene sequence: CDR1 WSHSY, CDR2 SAAADI. Unmatched junction bases numbered 10, after V lost 6 bases and J lost 9 bases.

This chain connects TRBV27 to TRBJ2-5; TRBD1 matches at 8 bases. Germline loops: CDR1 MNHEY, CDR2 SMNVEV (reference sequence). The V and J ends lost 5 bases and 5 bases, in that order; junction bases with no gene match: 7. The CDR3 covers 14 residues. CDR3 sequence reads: CASSDTGGRETQYF. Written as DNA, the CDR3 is TGTGCCAGCAGTGATACAGGGGGTCGGGAGACCCAGTACTTC.

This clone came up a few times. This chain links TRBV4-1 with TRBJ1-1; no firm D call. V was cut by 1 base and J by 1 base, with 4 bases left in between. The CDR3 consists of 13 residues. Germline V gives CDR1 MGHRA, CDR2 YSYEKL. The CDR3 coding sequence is TGCGCCAGCAGCCAAGCGCAGAACACTGAAGCTTTCTTT. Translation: CASSQAQNTEAFF.

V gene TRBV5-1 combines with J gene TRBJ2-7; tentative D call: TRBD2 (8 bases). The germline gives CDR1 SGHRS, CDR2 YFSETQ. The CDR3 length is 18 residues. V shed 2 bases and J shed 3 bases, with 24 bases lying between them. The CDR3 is CASSLYPGGDSLNYEQYF. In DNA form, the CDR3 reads TGCGCCAGCAGCTTATATCCCGGGGGGGACAGCCTTAACTACGAGCAGTACTTC.

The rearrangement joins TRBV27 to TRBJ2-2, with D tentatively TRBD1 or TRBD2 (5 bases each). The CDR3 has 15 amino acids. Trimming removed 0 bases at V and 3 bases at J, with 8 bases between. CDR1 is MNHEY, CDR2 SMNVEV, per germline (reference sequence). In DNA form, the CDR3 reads TGTGCCAGCAGTTTATCCGGGGCACACACCGGGGAGCTGTTTTTT. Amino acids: CASSLSGAHTGELFF.

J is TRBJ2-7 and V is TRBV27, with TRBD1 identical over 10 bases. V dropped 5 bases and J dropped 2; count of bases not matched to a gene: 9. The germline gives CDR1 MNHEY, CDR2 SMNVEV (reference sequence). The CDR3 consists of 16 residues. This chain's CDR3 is CASSTAWTGGPYEQYF. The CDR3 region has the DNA TGTGCCAGCAGTACAGCATGGACAGGGGGGCCCTACGAGCAGTACTTC.

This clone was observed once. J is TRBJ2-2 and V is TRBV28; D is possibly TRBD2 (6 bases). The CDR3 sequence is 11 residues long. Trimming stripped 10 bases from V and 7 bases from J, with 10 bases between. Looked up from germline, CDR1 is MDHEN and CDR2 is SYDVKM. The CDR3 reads CATGGSGELFF. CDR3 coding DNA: TGTGCCACAGGAGGGAGCGGGGAGCTGTTTTTT.

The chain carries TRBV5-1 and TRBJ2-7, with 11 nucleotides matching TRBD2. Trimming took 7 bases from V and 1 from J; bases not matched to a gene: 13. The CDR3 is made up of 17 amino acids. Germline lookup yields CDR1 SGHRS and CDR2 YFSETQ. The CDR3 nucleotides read TGCGCCAGCTCCCTAGCGGGAGGTCGAGATCATTCCTACGAGCAGTACTTC. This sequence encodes CASSLAGGRDHSYEQYF.

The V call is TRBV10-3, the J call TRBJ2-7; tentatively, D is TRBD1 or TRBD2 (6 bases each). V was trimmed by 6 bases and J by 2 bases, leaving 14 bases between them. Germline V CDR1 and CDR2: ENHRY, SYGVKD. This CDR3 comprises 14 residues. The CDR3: CAISGGGPAYEQYF. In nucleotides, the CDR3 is TGTGCCATCAGCGGGGGCGGGCCAGCCTACGAGCAGTACTTC.

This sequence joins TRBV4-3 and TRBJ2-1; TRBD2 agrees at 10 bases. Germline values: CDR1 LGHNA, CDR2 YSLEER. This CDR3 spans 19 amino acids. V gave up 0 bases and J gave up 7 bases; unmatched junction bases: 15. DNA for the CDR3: TGCGCCAGCAGCCAAGATCGAAGCGGGAGGGCCTCTGGGATTAATGAGCAGTTCTTC. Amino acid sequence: CASSQDRSGRASGINEQFF.